These T cell receptor beta chains were read from a single sample in a study of blood T cell repertoires in COVID-19. The table came from immunoSEQ multiplex PCR; TCRdb's copy has only in-frame clones and leaves some out. The sample has 300,000 or so clones, roughly 84% seen once. Material: peripheral blood. Receptors originate from a man aged 50 or older with active or convalescent COVID-19. The conserved cysteine and the conserved F or W are not part of the CDR3 here. Each record gives: V gene, CDR3 protein.

TRBV18 ASSPTENYGYT
TRBV5-1 ASSPGTGGNTIY
TRBV2 ASSPGNGYGYT
TRBV3-1/TRBV3-2 ASSQDHPGLAGGSSYEQY
TRBV28 ASSPGQSSQPQH
TRBV5-4 ASSFGQTNSPLH
TRBV6-5 ASSYGHTTGNTIY
TRBV6-2/TRBV6-3 ASSWLYGYT
TRBV30 AWIWTGTFQETQY
TRBV27 ASSLSKGLAISYNEQF
TRBV5-4 ASSKWTGQETQY
TRBV3-1/TRBV3-2 ASSQAAGNTIY
TRBV15 ATTPDRVRNEQY
TRBV6-6 ASSYSETLTYEQY
TRBV7-8 ASSPTRATNEKLF
TRBV4-3 ASSRRSLAGSTGELF
TRBV5-1 ASSSGRTSNTDTQY
TRBV19 ASSPSRGLNSPLH
TRBV2 ASSEQFPDRGLPYEQY
TRBV19 ASSPPERAGANVLT
TRBV6-2/TRBV6-3 ASSPSGGNRGF
TRBV27 ASSRIRDSSVVGTGELF
TRBV28 ASRHHVGGGGEKLF
TRBV10-3 AIRDRTESYGYT
TRBV5-1 ASSFQGAGYEQY
TRBV19 ASSIRGAGELF
TRBV2 ASSESPRQETQY
TRBV5-1 ASSLLGTGEGTEAF
TRBV19 ASKPTVNTEAF
TRBV6-5 ASSYSRGNTIY
TRBV13 ASSLGLAGGLEQF
TRBV11-2 ASSSQGARHTQY
TRBV30 ACQTTYEQY
TRBV19 ASSFSGTGTSATEAF
TRBV10-3 AISDPLAGAPAGENEQF
TRBV7-9 ASSYRGGRGNEQF
TRBV2 ASSDGGIQPQH
TRBV2 ASEGERTGDSPLH
TRBV7-2 ASTPRGRAGDTQY
TRBV28 ASSLGQGYGYGYT
TRBV28 ASSSAGTGDEKLF
TRBV18 ASSPLDSYNEQF
TRBV28 ASKQGGPYEQY
TRBV5-1 ASSQGLDWGETQY
TRBV3-1/TRBV3-2 ASSQNRAGNEQF
TRBV5-6 ASSRGGAQY
TRBV5-1 ASRTMDRDGYGYT
TRBV3-1/TRBV3-2 ASRLRDQETQY
TRBV5-4 ASSLRAGGLLGELF
TRBV28 ASSFPTEHYGYT
TRBV7-9 ASSRGSGGPPEQY
TRBV3-1/TRBV3-2 ASSPWTSPYQATGELF
TRBV2 ASSYTGGENTQY
TRBV5-1 ASSRGGEGTDTQY
TRBV6-6 ASRAAAGDDNEQF
TRBV5-1 ASRVTFGSGHYGYT
TRBV2 ASSVTSGGETQY
TRBV29-1 SVNWGRETQY